This is a list of T cell receptor beta chains from one sample in a study of chronic HIV infection and antiretroviral therapy. Each CDR3 protein gets one entry after TCRdb re-called the 5' RACE reads with MiXCR. Among around 31,000 distinct CDR3 sequences listed, over 7% were seen once. The sequenced material came from peripheral blood. The receptors stem from an adult who had HIV and had not received antiretroviral therapy, or was an uninfected healthy control (not recorded which). Both conserved end residues are part of each CDR3. A D gene is named only where the DNA matches it firmly. Size is stated for part of the rows, as once, few or many counts, or as a class when the clone is expanded.

j_gene: TRBJ1-5
d_gene: NA
abundance: many
v_gene: TRBV6-6
CDR3nt: TGTGCCAGCAGTGGGTACGGGGTTGGTGGGCAGCCCCAGCATTTT
CDR3aa: CASSGYGVGGQPQHF

j_gene: TRBJ2-7
d_gene: NA
abundance: NA
v_gene: TRBV25-1
CDR3nt: TGTGCCAGCAGTGATCTGGGTTCCGAGCAGTACTTC
CDR3aa: CASSDLGSEQYF

j_gene: TRBJ2-1
d_gene: TRBD2
abundance: many
v_gene: TRBV29-1
CDR3nt: TGCAGCGCTGGACTAGCGGGAGAGAATGAGCAGTTCTTC
CDR3aa: CSAGLAGENEQFF

j_gene: TRBJ1-1
d_gene: TRBD1
abundance: NA
v_gene: TRBV20-1
CDR3nt: TGCAGTGCTAGGCCCGGACAGGCGAAGAGGGAAGCTTTCTTT
CDR3aa: CSARPGQAKREAFF

j_gene: TRBJ2-3
d_gene: TRBD2
abundance: few
v_gene: TRBV7-2
CDR3nt: TGTGCCAGCGGAAAGACGGGGGGGCTTGGCACAGATACGCAGTATTTT
CDR3aa: CASGKTGGLGTDTQYF

j_gene: TRBJ1-6
d_gene: NA
abundance: many
v_gene: TRBV21-1
CDR3nt: TGTGCCAGCAGCAAACCAAGCACAGTCTATAATTCACCCCTCCACTTT
CDR3aa: CASSKPSTVYNSPLHF

j_gene: TRBJ2-7
d_gene: NA
abundance: many
v_gene: TRBV6-1
CDR3nt: TGTGCCAGCAGCCAATACGAGCAGTACTTC
CDR3aa: CASSQYEQYF

j_gene: TRBJ1-5
d_gene: NA
abundance: few
v_gene: TRBV6-2/TRBV6-3
CDR3nt: TGTGCCAGCAGTTACACGGTGGGGGGGCAGCCCCAGCATTTT
CDR3aa: CASSYTVGGQPQHF

j_gene: TRBJ1-2
d_gene: NA
abundance: few
v_gene: TRBV10-2
CDR3nt: TGCGCCAGCAGTGAGGCGCCGGGACCGGCTAACTATGGCGACACCTTC
CDR3aa: CASSEAPGPANYGDTF

j_gene: TRBJ2-5
d_gene: NA
abundance: many
v_gene: TRBV10-2
CDR3nt: TGCGCCAGCAGTGAGCTGGGACTTACTGAGACCCAGTACTTC
CDR3aa: CASSELGLTETQYF

j_gene: TRBJ2-7
d_gene: TRBD1
abundance: few
v_gene: TRBV4-1
CDR3nt: TGCGCCAGCAGCCTCCATTACGCGGGACAGGGGAACTACGAGCAGTACTTC
CDR3aa: CASSLHYAGQGNYEQYF

j_gene: TRBJ1-4
d_gene: TRBD1
abundance: NA
v_gene: TRBV29-1
CDR3nt: TGCAGCGTTGCCCACCTGACAGGGAATGAAAAACTGTTTTTT
CDR3aa: CSVAHLTGNEKLFF

j_gene: TRBJ2-7
d_gene: TRBD2
abundance: many
v_gene: TRBV7-2
CDR3nt: TGTGCCAGCAGCCCCCTGGGGCGCGGGGGGGACGAGCAGTACTTC
CDR3aa: CASSPLGRGGDEQYF

j_gene: TRBJ2-5
d_gene: NA
abundance: many
v_gene: TRBV5-1
CDR3nt: TGCGCCAGCAGCTTGGGCCCGAGGGAAGAGACCCAGTACTTC
CDR3aa: CASSLGPREETQYF

j_gene: TRBJ1-1
d_gene: NA
abundance: NA
v_gene: TRBV27
CDR3nt: TGTGCCAGCAGTTTATCTCGGACGGCGAACACTGAAGCTTTCTTT
CDR3aa: CASSLSRTANTEAFF

j_gene: TRBJ1-2
d_gene: NA
abundance: few
v_gene: TRBV29-1
CDR3nt: TGCAGCGTTGAGGGGAGGGGATTAGGTGGCTACACCTTC
CDR3aa: CSVEGRGLGGYTF

j_gene: TRBJ2-7
d_gene: NA
abundance: NA
v_gene: TRBV7-8
CDR3nt: TGTGCCAGCAGCGTACGACCGCGGGGTAGCAACTACGAGCAGTACTTC
CDR3aa: CASSVRPRGSNYEQYF

j_gene: TRBJ2-1
d_gene: NA
abundance: many
v_gene: TRBV29-1
CDR3nt: TGCAGCGTTGATGCTAGCCACTCCTTCTCCTACAATGAGCAGTTCTTC
CDR3aa: CSVDASHSFSYNEQFF

j_gene: TRBJ2-1
d_gene: NA
abundance: many
v_gene: TRBV2
CDR3nt: TGTGCCCTTCAACCCGTTGGGGTACATGACAAGTTCTTC
CDR3aa: CALQPVGVHDKFF

j_gene: TRBJ2-7
d_gene: NA
abundance: NA
v_gene: TRBV20-1
CDR3nt: TGCAGTGCTAGAAATCTAGGGGGGGGAGCCTACGAGCAGTACTTC
CDR3aa: CSARNLGGGAYEQYF

j_gene: TRBJ1-1
d_gene: TRBD1
abundance: NA
v_gene: TRBV11-1
CDR3nt: TGTGCCAGCAGCTTAGACTGGACAGGGCTTTGGACTGAAGCTTTCTTT
CDR3aa: CASSLDWTGLWTEAFF

j_gene: TRBJ2-7
d_gene: TRBD2
abundance: NA
v_gene: TRBV19
CDR3nt: TGTGCCAGTAGTATTTCAGGGACTACCTACGAGCAGTACTTC
CDR3aa: CASSISGTTYEQYF

j_gene: TRBJ1-6
d_gene: NA
abundance: NA
v_gene: TRBV5-6
CDR3nt: TGTGCCAGCAGCTTGGCCCTCCGGACACTGATTGGAGATCCACCCCTCCACTTT
CDR3aa: CASSLALRTLIGDPPLHF

j_gene: TRBJ2-4
d_gene: TRBD2
abundance: many
v_gene: TRBV5-1
CDR3nt: TGCGCCAGCAGCTCTAGCGGCGCTACCAAAAACATTCAGTACTTC
CDR3aa: CASSSSGATKNIQYF

j_gene: TRBJ2-1
d_gene: NA
abundance: NA
v_gene: TRBV2
CDR3nt: TGTGCCAGCAGTAACAGTATCCAGTACAATGAGCAGTTCTTC
CDR3aa: CASSNSIQYNEQFF

j_gene: TRBJ2-3
d_gene: TRBD1
abundance: many
v_gene: TRBV10-3
CDR3nt: TGTGCCATCAGTGAGTCGAAAGGGGGACAGGGCACAGATACGCAGTATTTT
CDR3aa: CAISESKGGQGTDTQYF

j_gene: TRBJ2-1
d_gene: NA
abundance: many
v_gene: TRBV7-2
CDR3nt: TGTGCCAGCAGCTTAGCGGCTAGCTCCAATGAGCAGTTCTTC
CDR3aa: CASSLAASSNEQFF

j_gene: TRBJ2-2
d_gene: TRBD1
abundance: many
v_gene: TRBV12-3/TRBV12-4
CDR3nt: TGTGCCAGCAGTCCCTGGACAGGGAACACCGGGGAGCTGTTTTTT
CDR3aa: CASSPWTGNTGELFF

j_gene: TRBJ1-5
d_gene: TRBD1
abundance: NA
v_gene: TRBV4-1
CDR3nt: TGCGCCAGCAGCCAAGCCAGGGGGCGCAATCAGCCCCAGCATTTT
CDR3aa: CASSQARGRNQPQHF

j_gene: TRBJ2-4
d_gene: NA
abundance: many
v_gene: TRBV7-8
CDR3nt: TGTGCCAGCACACCGGACGTAGGCCCAGCCAAAAACATTCAGTACTTC
CDR3aa: CASTPDVGPAKNIQYF

j_gene: TRBJ2-7
d_gene: NA
abundance: many
v_gene: TRBV29-1
CDR3nt: TGCAGCGTTGTACGGGAGAACACCTACGAGCAGTACTTC
CDR3aa: CSVVRENTYEQYF

j_gene: TRBJ1-6
d_gene: NA
abundance: many
v_gene: TRBV27
CDR3nt: TGTGCCAGCAGCCGAACCGGGGGGAATTCACCCCTCCACTTT
CDR3aa: CASSRTGGNSPLHF

j_gene: TRBJ2-5
d_gene: TRBD1
abundance: many
v_gene: TRBV4-1
CDR3nt: TGCGCCAGCAGCCAGGGACAGGGGAGCGAGACCCAGTACTTC
CDR3aa: CASSQGQGSETQYF

j_gene: TRBJ2-5
d_gene: NA
abundance: many
v_gene: TRBV12-3/TRBV12-4
CDR3nt: TGTGCCAGCACCCGAAGGGGACTGAACGAGACCCAGTACTTC
CDR3aa: CASTRRGLNETQYF

j_gene: TRBJ2-3
d_gene: TRBD2
abundance: NA
v_gene: TRBV2
CDR3nt: TGTGCCAGCGCAGCGGGAAGCACAGATACGCAGTATTTT
CDR3aa: CASAAGSTDTQYF

j_gene: TRBJ1-1
d_gene: NA
abundance: many
v_gene: TRBV10-3
CDR3nt: TGTGCCATCAGTGAGTCGAGTACTGAAGCTTTCTTT
CDR3aa: CAISESSTEAFF

j_gene: TRBJ1-2
d_gene: TRBD1
abundance: many
v_gene: TRBV20-1
CDR3nt: TGCAGTGCAACGACAGGGGACTATGGCTACACCTTC
CDR3aa: CSATTGDYGYTF

j_gene: TRBJ2-1
d_gene: NA
abundance: few
v_gene: TRBV27
CDR3nt: TGTGCCAGCAGTTCAGGACACCATACTGAGCAGTTCTTC
CDR3aa: CASSSGHHTEQFF

j_gene: TRBJ1-1
d_gene: NA
abundance: many
v_gene: TRBV5-1
CDR3nt: TGCGCCAGCAGTCCGACGTTAAACACTGAAGCTTTCTTT
CDR3aa: CASSPTLNTEAFF

j_gene: TRBJ1-1
d_gene: NA
abundance: NA
v_gene: TRBV28
CDR3nt: TGTGCCAGCAGTTTGTGGACCCAACGCTCTGAAGCTTTCTTT
CDR3aa: CASSLWTQRSEAFF

j_gene: TRBJ1-5
d_gene: TRBD1
abundance: NA
v_gene: TRBV4-2
CDR3nt: TGTGCCAGCAGCCAAGGGACAGGGAGTAGGAATCAGCCCCAGCATTTT
CDR3aa: CASSQGTGSRNQPQHF

j_gene: TRBJ1-1
d_gene: TRBD1
abundance: few
v_gene: TRBV10-3
CDR3nt: TGTGCCATCAGTGCTCCGACAGGGCAGAACACTGAAGCTTTCTTT
CDR3aa: CAISAPTGQNTEAFF

j_gene: TRBJ2-7
d_gene: TRBD2
abundance: many
v_gene: TRBV6-5
CDR3nt: TGTGCCAGCAGTTCCCTTAGCGGGAGGGCCTACGAGCAGTACTTC
CDR3aa: CASSSLSGRAYEQYF

j_gene: TRBJ2-3
d_gene: NA
abundance: many
v_gene: TRBV6-4
CDR3nt: TGTGCCAGCAGCGAAGGTAGCGGTGGCACAGATACGCAGTATTTT
CDR3aa: CASSEGSGGTDTQYF

j_gene: TRBJ2-1
d_gene: TRBD2
abundance: NA
v_gene: TRBV15
CDR3nt: TGTGCCACCAGCAGCGGGGGGAGCTCCTACAATGAGCAGTTCTTC
CDR3aa: CATSSGGSSYNEQFF

j_gene: TRBJ1-1
d_gene: NA
abundance: few
v_gene: TRBV29-1
CDR3nt: TGCAGCGTTTTTGACTTGAACACTGAAGCTTTCTTT
CDR3aa: CSVFDLNTEAFF

j_gene: TRBJ2-3
d_gene: NA
abundance: few
v_gene: TRBV12-3/TRBV12-4
CDR3nt: TGTGCCAGCAGTTTAGAGGGAGATACGCAGTATTTT
CDR3aa: CASSLEGDTQYF

j_gene: TRBJ1-1
d_gene: NA
abundance: NA
v_gene: TRBV6-2/TRBV6-3
CDR3nt: TGTGCCAGCAGTTACTGGGGCGCAGAAGCTTTCTTT
CDR3aa: CASSYWGAEAFF

j_gene: TRBJ2-5
d_gene: NA
abundance: NA
v_gene: TRBV29-1
CDR3nt: TGCAGCGTTGAATACAGGGTGGGGGGAGAGACCCAGTACTTC
CDR3aa: CSVEYRVGGETQYF

j_gene: TRBJ2-7
d_gene: TRBD1
abundance: many
v_gene: TRBV7-2
CDR3nt: TGTGCCAGCAGCCCCCGGGACAGGGTCTACGAGCAGTACTTC
CDR3aa: CASSPRDRVYEQYF

j_gene: TRBJ1-1
d_gene: NA
abundance: few
v_gene: TRBV30
CDR3nt: TGTGCCTGGTTTTACCGGGTCCAGAGTCCCTCCACTGAAGCTTTCTTT
CDR3aa: CAWFYRVQSPSTEAFF

j_gene: TRBJ2-1
d_gene: NA
abundance: NA
v_gene: TRBV29-1
CDR3nt: TGCAGCGTTGAAGGGGCCAGGGATGAGGAGCAGTTCTTC
CDR3aa: CSVEGARDEEQFF

j_gene: TRBJ1-5
d_gene: TRBD1
abundance: many
v_gene: TRBV7-8
CDR3nt: TGTGCCAGCAGACACCGGGACAGGAATCAGCCCCAGCATTTT
CDR3aa: CASRHRDRNQPQHF

j_gene: TRBJ2-1
d_gene: TRBD1
abundance: NA
v_gene: TRBV9
CDR3nt: TGTGCCAGCAGCGTATCAGGGGGTTCAAGCTCCTACAATGAGCAGTTCTTC
CDR3aa: CASSVSGGSSSYNEQFF

j_gene: TRBJ2-1
d_gene: NA
abundance: NA
v_gene: TRBV7-2
CDR3nt: TGTGCCAGCAGCTTAGATGTCTTCTACAATGAGCAGTTCTTC
CDR3aa: CASSLDVFYNEQFF

j_gene: TRBJ1-6
d_gene: TRBD1
abundance: many
v_gene: TRBV3-1
CDR3nt: TGTGCCAGCAGCCAAGTTGGGACAGGGAATTCACCCCTCCACTTT
CDR3aa: CASSQVGTGNSPLHF

j_gene: TRBJ1-6
d_gene: NA
abundance: many
v_gene: TRBV7-2
CDR3nt: TGTGCCAGCAGCTTAGGGAGGGCTTCGAGTTCACCCCTCCACTTT
CDR3aa: CASSLGRASSSPLHF

j_gene: TRBJ2-1
d_gene: NA
abundance: NA
v_gene: TRBV9
CDR3nt: TGTGCCAGCAGCGTTGGGACCTACAATGAGCAGTTCTTC
CDR3aa: CASSVGTYNEQFF